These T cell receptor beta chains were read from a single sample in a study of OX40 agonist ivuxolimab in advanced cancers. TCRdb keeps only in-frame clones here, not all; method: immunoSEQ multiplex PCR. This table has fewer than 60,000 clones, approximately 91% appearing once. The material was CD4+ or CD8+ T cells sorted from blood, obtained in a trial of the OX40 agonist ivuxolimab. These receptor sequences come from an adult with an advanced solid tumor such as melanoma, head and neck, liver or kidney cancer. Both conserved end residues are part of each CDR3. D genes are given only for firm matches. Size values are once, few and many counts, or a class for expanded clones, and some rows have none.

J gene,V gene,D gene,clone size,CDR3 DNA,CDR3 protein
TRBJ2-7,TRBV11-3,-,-,TGTGCCAGCAGCCTGGATGAGAGTATGTACTTC,CASSLDESMYF
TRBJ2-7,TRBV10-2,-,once,TGCGCCAGCACATTGGACAGTTCCTACGAGCAGTACTTC,CASTLDSSYEQYF
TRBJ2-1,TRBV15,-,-,TGTGCCACCAGCAGTCGGACTAACAATGAGCAGTTCTTC,CATSSRTNNEQFF
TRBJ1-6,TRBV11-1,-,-,TGTGCCAGCAGCTTAGTTTCGGGGAATTCACCCCTCCACTTT,CASSLVSGNSPLHF
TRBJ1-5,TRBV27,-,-,TGTGCCAGCAGTCTCCAGGGGAATCAGCCCCAGCATTTT,CASSLQGNQPQHF
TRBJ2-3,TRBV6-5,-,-,TGTGCCAGCAGTTACTCGGACTTCCAGCCTAATACGCAGTATTTT,CASSYSDFQPNTQYF
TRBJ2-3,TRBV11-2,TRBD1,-,TGTGCCAGCAGCTACACAGGGGGCACAGATACGCAGTATTTT,CASSYTGGTDTQYF
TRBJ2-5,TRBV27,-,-,TGTGCCAGCAGCCTACCGACGGAAAGGTACCAAGAGACCCAGTACTTC,CASSLPTERYQETQYF
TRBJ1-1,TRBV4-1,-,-,TGCGCCAGCAGCCCCCGACTGACGGACCCGAGCACTGAAGCTTTCTTT,CASSPRLTDPSTEAFF
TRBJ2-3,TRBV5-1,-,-,TGCGCCAGCAGCACCGTCCCTCAGGGCTTCAGCACAGATACGCAGTATTTT,CASSTVPQGFSTDTQYF
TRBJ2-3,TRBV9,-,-,TGTGCCAGCAGCGTAGGGACTCCACCATACACAGATACGCAGTATTTT,CASSVGTPPYTDTQYF
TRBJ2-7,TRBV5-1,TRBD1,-,TGCGCCAGCAGCGCTTGGGGACAGGGTTCCTACGAGCAGTACTTC,CASSAWGQGSYEQYF
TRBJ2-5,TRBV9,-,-,TGTGCCAGCAGCGTAGCTCGGGGGGCTGGCGAGACCCAGTACTTC,CASSVARGAGETQYF
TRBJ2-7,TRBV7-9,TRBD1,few,TGTGCCAGCAGCTTTTCTCCTCGGGACAGGGCCTACGAGCAGTACTTC,CASSFSPRDRAYEQYF
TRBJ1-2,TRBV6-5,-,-,TGTGCCAGCAGCCCGGGCAACGGTGGCTACACCTTC,CASSPGNGGYTF
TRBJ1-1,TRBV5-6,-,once,TGTGCCAGCAGCTTGACAGGGTTAGAAGCTTTCTTT,CASSLTGLEAFF
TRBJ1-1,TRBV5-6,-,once,TGTGCCAGCAGCTTCCTGAACACTGAAGCTTTCTTT,CASSFLNTEAFF
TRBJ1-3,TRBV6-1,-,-,TGTGCCAGCAGTGAATTAGTGAACAGCGCCTCTGGAAACACCATATATTTT,CASSELVNSASGNTIYF
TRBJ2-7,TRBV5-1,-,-,TGCGCCAGCAGCTTGGGCCAGGGGACGAGACACGAGCAGTACTTC,CASSLGQGTRHEQYF
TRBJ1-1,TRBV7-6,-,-,TGTGCCAGCAGCCCCCCTGGGCGTGGGAACACTGAAGCTTTCTTT,CASSPPGRGNTEAFF
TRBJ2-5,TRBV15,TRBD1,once,TGTGCCACCAGCAGACCCACAGGGGACGAGACCCAGTACTTC,CATSRPTGDETQYF
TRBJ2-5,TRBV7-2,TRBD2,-,TGTGCCAGCAGCGGGGGTATATCCTCCGGGAGGGAGACCCAGTACTTC,CASSGGISSGRETQYF
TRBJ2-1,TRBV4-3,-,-,TGCGCCAGCAGCCAGACGGGGACCTACAATGAGCAGTTCTTC,CASSQTGTYNEQFF
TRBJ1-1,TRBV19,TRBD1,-,TGTGCCAGTAGTTTTGGACAGGGGATCGGCACTGAAGCTTTCTTT,CASSFGQGIGTEAFF
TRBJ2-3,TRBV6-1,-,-,TGTGCCAGCCGTCAATATACAGGGATCACAGATACGCAGTATTTT,CASRQYTGITDTQYF
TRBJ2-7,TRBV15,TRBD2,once,TGTGCCACCAGCAAGGGGCGGGGGGCTTCCTACGAGCAGTACTTC,CATSKGRGASYEQYF
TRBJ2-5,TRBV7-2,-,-,TGTGCCAGCAGCTTAGAACGGGTGGAGACCCAGTACTTC,CASSLERVETQYF
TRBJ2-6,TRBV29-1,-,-,TGCAGCGTCTCCGCGGCGGAGGGGGGATTCTTCCCTGGGGCCAACGTCCTGACTTTC,CSVSAAEGGFFPGANVLTF
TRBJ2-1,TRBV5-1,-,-,TGCGCCAGCAGCCTAAGCTCCTACAATGAGCAGTTCTTC,CASSLSSYNEQFF
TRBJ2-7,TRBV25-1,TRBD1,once,TGTGCCAGCAGTTTAACCGGGACAGGGTCCTACGAGCAGTACTTC,CASSLTGTGSYEQYF
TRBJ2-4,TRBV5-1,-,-,TGCGCCAGCAGCTTGGCGGTGAGGGAGGACATTCAGTACTTC,CASSLAVREDIQYF
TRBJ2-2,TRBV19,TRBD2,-,TGTGCCAGTAGTATAGAGCGGGGGGCCGGGGAGCTGTTTTTT,CASSIERGAGELFF
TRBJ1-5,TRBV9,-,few,TGTGCCAGCAGCGTAGATGGGAGCAATCAGCCCCAGCATTTT,CASSVDGSNQPQHF
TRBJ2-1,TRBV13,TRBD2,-,TGTGCCAGCAGCCCGGCTTCCCCGTTCAGCGGGGACTTCCTTTACAATGAGCAGTTCTTC,CASSPASPFSGDFLYNEQFF
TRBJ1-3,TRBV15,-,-,TGTGCCACCAGCGTGGACGCCTTCTCTGGAAACACCATATATTTT,CATSVDAFSGNTIYF
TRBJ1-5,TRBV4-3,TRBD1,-,TGCGCCAGCAGCCGGTTGACAGGGGCTCAGCCCCAGCATTTT,CASSRLTGAQPQHF
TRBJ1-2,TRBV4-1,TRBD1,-,TGCGCCAGCAGCCAAGAGACAGGGACTTATGGCTACACCTTC,CASSQETGTYGYTF
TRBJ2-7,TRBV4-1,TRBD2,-,TGCGCCAGCAGCCACAGACCGGGACTAGCGGGGTCTCTCGACTCCTACGAGCAGTACTTC,CASSHRPGLAGSLDSYEQYF
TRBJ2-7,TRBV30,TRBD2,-,TGTGCCTGGAGTGTGTCTAGCGGTTACGAGCAGTACTTC,CAWSVSSGYEQYF
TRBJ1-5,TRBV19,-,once,TGTGCCAGTAGTATTCGGGGGACGTATAGCAATCAGCCCCAGCATTTT,CASSIRGTYSNQPQHF
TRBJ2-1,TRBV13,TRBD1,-,TGTGCCAGCAGCTCCGAGGGGGCACTCGCCTACAATGAGCAGTTCTTC,CASSSEGALAYNEQFF
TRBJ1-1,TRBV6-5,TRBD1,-,TGTGCCAGCAGTTCACACGGACAGGTTGAAGCTTTCTTT,CASSSHGQVEAFF
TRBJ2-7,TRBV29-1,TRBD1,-,TGCAGCGTTTTATGGACAGGAAGCTACGAGCAGTACTTC,CSVLWTGSYEQYF
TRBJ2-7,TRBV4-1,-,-,TGCGCCAGCAGCCAAGCACCGGAGGGCCGCGAGCAGTACTTC,CASSQAPEGREQYF
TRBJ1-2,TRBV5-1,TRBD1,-,TGCGCCAGCAGCTTGGGTCCGGGGACAGATATTAACTATGGCTACACCTTC,CASSLGPGTDINYGYTF
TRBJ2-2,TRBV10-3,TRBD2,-,TGTGCCATCAGCACCGGGACTAGCGAGACCGGGGAGCTGTTTTTT,CAISTGTSETGELFF
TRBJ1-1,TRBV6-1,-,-,TGTGCCAGCATCGGGGATTCCACTGAAGCTTTCTTT,CASIGDSTEAFF
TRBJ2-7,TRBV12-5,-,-,TGTGCTAGTGGTTTGTCCTTTACAGCGTTTCGGCAGGTGGAGTACGAGCAGTACTTC,CASGLSFTAFRQVEYEQYF
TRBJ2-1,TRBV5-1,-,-,TGCGCCAGCAGCTTGTTAGGGTGGGGCAATGAGCAGTTCTTC,CASSLLGWGNEQFF
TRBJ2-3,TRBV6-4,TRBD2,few,TGTGCCAGCAGTGCAGCTAGCGGGGGGGCAGAAGATACGCAGTATTTT,CASSAASGGAEDTQYF
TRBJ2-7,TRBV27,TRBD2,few,TGTGCCAGCAGTCCGCGGGGGGGGAAACCCCAGGACGAGCAGTACTTC,CASSPRGGKPQDEQYF
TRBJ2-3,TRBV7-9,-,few,TGTGCCACGAGACAGTCCACAGATACGCAGTATTTT,CATRQSTDTQYF
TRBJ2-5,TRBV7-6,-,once,TGTGCCAGCAGCCTAACGCGGGTAGAGACCCAGTACTTC,CASSLTRVETQYF
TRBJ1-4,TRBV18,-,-,TGTGCCAGCTCCCAGGGGAGGGGCGAAGATGAAAAACTGTTTTTT,CASSQGRGEDEKLFF
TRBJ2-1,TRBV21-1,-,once,TGTGCCAGCAGCAAAGCGAACAATGAGCAGTTCTTC,CASSKANNEQFF
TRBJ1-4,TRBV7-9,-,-,TGTGCCAGCAGCTCCTTCACATCGGAGGCAACTAATGAAAAACTGTTTTTT,CASSSFTSEATNEKLFF
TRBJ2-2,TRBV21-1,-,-,TGTGCCAGCAGCAAAGCATCACAGGGTGAATTGTGTACCGGGGAGCTGTTTTTT,CASSKASQGELCTGELFF
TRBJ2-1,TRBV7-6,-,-,TGTGCCAGCAGCCCAGCCGGGGGCTCATACAATGAGCAGTTCTTC,CASSPAGGSYNEQFF
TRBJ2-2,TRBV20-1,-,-,TGCAGTGCTAGATATGGCGGGGAGCTGTTTTTT,CSARYGGELFF